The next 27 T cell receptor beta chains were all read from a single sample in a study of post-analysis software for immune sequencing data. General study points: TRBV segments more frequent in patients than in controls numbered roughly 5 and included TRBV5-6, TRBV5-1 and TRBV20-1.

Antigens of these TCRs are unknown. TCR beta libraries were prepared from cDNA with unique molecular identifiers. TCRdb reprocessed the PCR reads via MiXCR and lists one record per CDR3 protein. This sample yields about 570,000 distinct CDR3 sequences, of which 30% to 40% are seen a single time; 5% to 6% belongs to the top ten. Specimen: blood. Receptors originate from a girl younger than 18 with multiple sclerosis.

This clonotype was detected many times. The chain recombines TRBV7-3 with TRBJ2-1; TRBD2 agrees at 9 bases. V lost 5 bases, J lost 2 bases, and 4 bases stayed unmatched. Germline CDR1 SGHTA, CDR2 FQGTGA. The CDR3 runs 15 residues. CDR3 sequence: CASSPRGGAYNEQFF. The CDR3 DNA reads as TGTGCCAGCAGCCCACGCGGGGGGGCCTACAATGAGCAGTTCTTC.

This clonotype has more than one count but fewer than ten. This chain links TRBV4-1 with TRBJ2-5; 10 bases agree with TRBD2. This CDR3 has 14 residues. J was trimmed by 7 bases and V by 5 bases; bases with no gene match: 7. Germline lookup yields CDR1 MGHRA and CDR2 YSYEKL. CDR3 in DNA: TGCGCCAGCAGCAAGACTAGCGGGTGGACGACCCAGTACTTC. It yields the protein CASSKTSGWTTQYF.

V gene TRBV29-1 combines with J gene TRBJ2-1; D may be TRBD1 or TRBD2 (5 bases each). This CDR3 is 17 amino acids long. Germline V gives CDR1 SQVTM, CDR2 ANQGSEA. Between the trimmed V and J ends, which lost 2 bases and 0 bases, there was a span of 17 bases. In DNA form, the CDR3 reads TGCAGCGTTGAAAACCGGGACGGGTCGAGCTCCTACAATGAGCAGTTCTTC. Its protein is CSVENRDGSSSYNEQFF.

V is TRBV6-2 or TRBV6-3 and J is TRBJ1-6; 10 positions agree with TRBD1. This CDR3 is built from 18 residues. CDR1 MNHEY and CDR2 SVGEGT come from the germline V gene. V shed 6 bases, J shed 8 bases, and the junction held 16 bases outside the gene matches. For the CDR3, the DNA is TGTGCCAGCAGCTCTGGGACAGGGGCGGTCGGCCTGGATTCACCCCTCCACTTT. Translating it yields CASSSGTGAVGLDSPLHF.

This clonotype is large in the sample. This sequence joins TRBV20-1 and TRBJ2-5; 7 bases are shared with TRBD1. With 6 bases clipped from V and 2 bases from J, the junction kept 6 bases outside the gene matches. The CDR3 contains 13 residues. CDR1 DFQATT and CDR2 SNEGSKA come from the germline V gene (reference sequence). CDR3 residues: CSAQDRDQETQYF. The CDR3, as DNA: TGCAGTGCCCAAGACAGGGATCAAGAGACCCAGTACTTC.

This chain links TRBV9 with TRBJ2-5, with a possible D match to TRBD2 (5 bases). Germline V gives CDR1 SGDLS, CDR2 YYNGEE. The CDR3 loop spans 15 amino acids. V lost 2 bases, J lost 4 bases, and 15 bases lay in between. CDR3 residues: CASSVGEIDGETQYF. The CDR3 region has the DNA TGTGCCAGCAGCGTCGGGGAGATTGACGGAGAGACCCAGTACTTC.

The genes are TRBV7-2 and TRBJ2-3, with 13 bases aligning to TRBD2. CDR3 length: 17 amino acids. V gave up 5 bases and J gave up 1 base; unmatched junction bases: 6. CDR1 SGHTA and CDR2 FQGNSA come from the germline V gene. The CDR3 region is CASSPTSGGSGTDTQYF. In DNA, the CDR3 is TGTGCCAGCAGCCCGACTAGCGGGGGGTCCGGCACAGATACGCAGTATTTT.

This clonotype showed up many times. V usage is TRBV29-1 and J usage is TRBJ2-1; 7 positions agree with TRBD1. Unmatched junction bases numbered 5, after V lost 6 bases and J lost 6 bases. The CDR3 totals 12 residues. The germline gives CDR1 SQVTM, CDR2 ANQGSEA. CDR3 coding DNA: TGCAGCGTGGACGGACAGGCCAATGAGCAGTTCTTC. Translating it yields CSVDGQANEQFF.

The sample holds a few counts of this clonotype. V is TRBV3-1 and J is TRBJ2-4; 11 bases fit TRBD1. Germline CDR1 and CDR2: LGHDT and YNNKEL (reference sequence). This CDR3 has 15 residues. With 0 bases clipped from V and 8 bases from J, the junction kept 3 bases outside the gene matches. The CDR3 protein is CASSQEDRGLDIQYF. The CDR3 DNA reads TGTGCCAGCAGCCAAGAGGACAGGGGGCTTGACATTCAGTACTTC.

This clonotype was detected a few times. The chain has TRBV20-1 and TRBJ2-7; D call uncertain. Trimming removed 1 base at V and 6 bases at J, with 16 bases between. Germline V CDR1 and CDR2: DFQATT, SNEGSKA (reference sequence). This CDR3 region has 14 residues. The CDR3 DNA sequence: TGCAGTGCTAGAGCCCTCGGGCCGGCTAGCGAGCAGTACTTC. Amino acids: CSARALGPASEQYF.

For the CDR3, the DNA is TGTGCCAGCAGCCAAGTCGTGGAGGGGGGGACCGGGGAGCTGTTTTTT. Residues: CASSQVVEGGTGELFF. The rearrangement joins TRBV3-1 to TRBJ2-2; weak D call: TRBD2 (7 bases). The CDR3 is 16 residues long. The germline CDR1 and CDR2 sequences are LGHDT and YNNKEL (reference sequence). The V gene lost 1 base and the J gene lost 5 bases, with 14 bases spanning the gap.

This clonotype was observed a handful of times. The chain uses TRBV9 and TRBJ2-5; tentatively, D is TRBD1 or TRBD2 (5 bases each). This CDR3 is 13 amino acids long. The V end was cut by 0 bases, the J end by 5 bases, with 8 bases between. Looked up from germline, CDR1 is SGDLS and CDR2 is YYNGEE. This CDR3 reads CASSVEEGETQYF. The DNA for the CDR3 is TGTGCCAGCAGCGTAGAAGAGGGGGAGACCCAGTACTTC.

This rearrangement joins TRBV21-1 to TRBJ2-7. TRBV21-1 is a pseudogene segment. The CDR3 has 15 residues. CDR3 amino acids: CASITEEHGPYEQYF. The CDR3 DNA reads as TGTGCCAGCATCACCGAGGAGCACGGCCCCTACGAGCAGTACTTC.

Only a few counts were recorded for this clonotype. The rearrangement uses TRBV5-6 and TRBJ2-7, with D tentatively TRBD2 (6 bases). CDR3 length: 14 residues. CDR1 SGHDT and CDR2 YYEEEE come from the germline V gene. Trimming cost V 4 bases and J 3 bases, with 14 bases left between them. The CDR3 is CASSVRGINYEQYF. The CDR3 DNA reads TGTGCCAGCAGCGTTCGGGGGATAAACTACGAGCAGTACTTC.

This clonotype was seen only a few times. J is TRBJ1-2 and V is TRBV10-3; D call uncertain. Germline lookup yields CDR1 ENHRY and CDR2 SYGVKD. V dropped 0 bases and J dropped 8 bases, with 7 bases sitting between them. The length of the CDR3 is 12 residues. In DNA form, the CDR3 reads TGTGCCATCAGTGAGTCGGCACCCGGCTACACCTTC. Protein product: CAISESAPGYTF.

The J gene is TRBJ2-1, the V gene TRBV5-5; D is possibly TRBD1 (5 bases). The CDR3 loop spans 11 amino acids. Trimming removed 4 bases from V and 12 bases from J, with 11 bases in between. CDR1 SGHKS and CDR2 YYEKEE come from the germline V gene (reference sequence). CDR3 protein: CASSAEQAQFF. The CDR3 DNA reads TGTGCCAGCAGCGCCGAACAGGCGCAGTTCTTC. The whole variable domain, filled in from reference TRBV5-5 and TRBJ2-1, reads DAGVTQSPTHLIKTRGQQVTLRCSPISGHKSVSWYQQVLGQGPQFIFQYYEKEERGRGNFPDRFSARQFPNYSSELNVNALLLGDSALYLCASSAEQAQFFGPGTRLTVL.

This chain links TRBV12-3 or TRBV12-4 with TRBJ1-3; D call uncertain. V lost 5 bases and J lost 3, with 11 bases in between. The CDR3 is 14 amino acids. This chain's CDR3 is CASSRSLDGNTIYF. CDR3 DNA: TGTGCCAGCAGTCGCTCATTGGATGGAAACACCATATATTTT.

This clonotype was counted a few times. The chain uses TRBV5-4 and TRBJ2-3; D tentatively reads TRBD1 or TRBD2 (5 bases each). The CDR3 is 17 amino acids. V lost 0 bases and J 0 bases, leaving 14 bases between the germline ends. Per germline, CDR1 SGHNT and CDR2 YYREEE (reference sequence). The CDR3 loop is CASSLGHGAASTDTQYF. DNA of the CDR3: TGTGCCAGCAGCTTGGGTCACGGGGCGGCGAGCACAGATACGCAGTATTTT.

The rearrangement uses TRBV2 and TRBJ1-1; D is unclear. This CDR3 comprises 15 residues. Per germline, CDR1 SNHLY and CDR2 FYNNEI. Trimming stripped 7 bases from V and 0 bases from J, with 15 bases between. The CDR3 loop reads CASMTPEGLNTEAFF. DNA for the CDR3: TGTGCCAGCATGACCCCAGAGGGCCTGAACACTGAAGCTTTCTTT.

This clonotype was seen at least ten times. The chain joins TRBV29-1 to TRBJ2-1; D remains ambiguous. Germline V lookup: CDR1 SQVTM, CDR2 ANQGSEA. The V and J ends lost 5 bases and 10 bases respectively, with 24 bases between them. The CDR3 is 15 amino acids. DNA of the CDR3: TGCAGCGTTCACGTCCTATCGGGCCTAAAAAAGGAGCAGTTCTTC. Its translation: CSVHVLSGLKKEQFF.

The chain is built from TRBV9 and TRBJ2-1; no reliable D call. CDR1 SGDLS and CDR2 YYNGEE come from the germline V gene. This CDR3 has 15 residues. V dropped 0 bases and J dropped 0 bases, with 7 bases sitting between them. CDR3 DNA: TGTGCCAGCAGCGTAGCTACGGACTCCTACAATGAGCAGTTCTTC. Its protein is CASSVATDSYNEQFF.

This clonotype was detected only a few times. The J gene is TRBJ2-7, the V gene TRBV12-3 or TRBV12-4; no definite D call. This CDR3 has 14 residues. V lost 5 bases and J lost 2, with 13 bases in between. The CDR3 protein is CASSPMGSPYEQYF. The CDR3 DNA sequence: TGTGCCAGCAGTCCCATGGGGTCGCCCTACGAGCAGTACTTC.

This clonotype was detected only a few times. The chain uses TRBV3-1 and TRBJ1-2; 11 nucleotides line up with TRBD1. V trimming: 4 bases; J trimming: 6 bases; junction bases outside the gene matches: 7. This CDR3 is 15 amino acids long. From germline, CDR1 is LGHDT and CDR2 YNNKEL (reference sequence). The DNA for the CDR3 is TGTGCCAGCAGCCCTTGGGACAGGGGGGGCAATGGCTACACCTTC. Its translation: CASSPWDRGGNGYTF.

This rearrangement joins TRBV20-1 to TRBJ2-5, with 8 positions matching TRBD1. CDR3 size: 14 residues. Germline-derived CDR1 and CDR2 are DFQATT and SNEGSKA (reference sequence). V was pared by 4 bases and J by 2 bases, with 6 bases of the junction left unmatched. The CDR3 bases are TGCAGTGCTATACCGGGACAGGCTCAAGAGACCCAGTACTTC. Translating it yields CSAIPGQAQETQYF.

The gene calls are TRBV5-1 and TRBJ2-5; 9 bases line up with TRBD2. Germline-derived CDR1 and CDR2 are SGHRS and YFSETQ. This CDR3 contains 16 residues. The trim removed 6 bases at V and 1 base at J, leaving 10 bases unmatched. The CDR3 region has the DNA TGCGCCAGCACCGCAATTAGCGGGGGTCTCCAAGAGACCCAGTACTTC. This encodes CASTAISGGLQETQYF.

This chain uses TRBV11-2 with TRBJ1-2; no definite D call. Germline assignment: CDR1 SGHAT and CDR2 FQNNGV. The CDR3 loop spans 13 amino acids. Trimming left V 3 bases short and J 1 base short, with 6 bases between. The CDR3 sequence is CASSFGLNYGYTF. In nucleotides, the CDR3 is TGTGCCAGCAGCTTTGGGCTTAACTATGGCTACACCTTC. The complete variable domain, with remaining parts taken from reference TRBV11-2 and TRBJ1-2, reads EAGVAQSPRYKIIEKRQSVAFWCNPISGHATLYWYQQILGQGPKLLIQFQNNGVVDDSQLPKDRFSAERLKGVDSTLKIQPAKLEDSAVYLCASSFGLNYGYTFGSGTRLTVV.

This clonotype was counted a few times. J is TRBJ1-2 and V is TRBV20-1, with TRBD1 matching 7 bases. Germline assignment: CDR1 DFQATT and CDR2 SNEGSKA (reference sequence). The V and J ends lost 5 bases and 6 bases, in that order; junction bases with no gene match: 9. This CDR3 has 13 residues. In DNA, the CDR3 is TGCAGTGCTGGAAGGGACAGAACAAATGGCTACACCTTC. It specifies CSAGRDRTNGYTF.